Each of the 15 T cell receptor beta chains below was sequenced from the same sample in a study of blood T cell repertoires in COVID-19. Sequenced by immunoSEQ multiplex PCR; TCRdb stores in-frame clones only, minus some. The profile shows over 110,000 clones, about four fifths of them singletons. What was sequenced was peripheral blood. These receptors were collected from a man between 65 and 85 years old who had recovered from COVID-19.

This clone came up a few times. This rearrangement joins TRBV5-1 to TRBJ2-1; possible D gene TRBD2, 6 bases. CDR3 length: 13 amino acids. The V gene lost 7 bases and the J gene lost 5 bases, with 13 bases spanning the gap. The germline V gene has CDR1 SGHRS and CDR2 YFSETQ. The CDR3 region has the DNA TGCGCCAGCTCCCCGGCGGGAAACAATGAGCAGTTCTTC. Residues: CASSPAGNNEQFF. Full variable domain (missing parts from reference TRBV5-1 and TRBJ2-1): KAGVTQTPRYLIKTRGQQVTLSCSPISGHRSVSWYQQTPGQGLQFLFEYFSETQRNKGNFPGRFSGRQFSNSRSEMNVSTLELGDSALYLCASSPAGNNEQFFGPGTRLTVL.

V usage is TRBV27 and J usage is TRBJ2-7; TRBD1 aligns across 10 bases. The germline V gene has CDR1 MNHEY and CDR2 SMNVEV (reference sequence). The CDR3 consists of 16 residues. J gave up 4 bases and V 4 bases, and 10 bases lay outside the gene matches. The CDR3 DNA reads as TGTGCCAGCAGTTGGGGACAGGGGAGGATAGGATACGAGCAGTACTTC. It specifies CASSWGQGRIGYEQYF.

This CDR3 is CASSFVLAATGELFF. The CDR3 DNA reads as TGTGCCAGCAGCTTCGTTCTAGCGGCCACCGGGGAGCTGTTTTTT. V usage is TRBV7-9 and J usage is TRBJ2-2; TRBD2 matches 7 bases. Germline-derived CDR1 and CDR2 are SEHNR and FQNEAQ (reference sequence). The CDR3 runs 15 residues. V trimming: 3 bases; J trimming: 4 bases; junction bases outside the gene matches: 5.

This sequence joins TRBV11-3 and TRBJ2-7, with 9 bases identical to TRBD1. Trimming removed 4 bases from V and 4 bases from J; junction bases left unmatched: 2. CDR1 SGHNT and CDR2 YENEEA come from the germline V gene. The CDR3 has 13 residues. The CDR3 region has the DNA TGTGCCAGCAGCTCCGGACAGGGGTACGAGCAGTACTTC. This gives the protein CASSSGQGYEQYF.

This clone was seen only a few times. The gene calls are TRBV6-4 and TRBJ1-2; 8 bases map to TRBD1. The CDR3 runs 14 residues. Losses at the gene ends were 6 bases for V and 0 bases for J; bases not matched to a gene: 3. From germline, CDR1 is MRHNA and CDR2 SNTAGT. As DNA, the CDR3 is TGTGCCAGCAGGCGGACAGGGACTAACTATGGCTACACCTTC. It specifies CASRRTGTNYGYTF.

This sequence joins TRBV7-2 and TRBJ2-4, with D possibly TRBD2 on 5 matching bases. The CDR3 is made up of 13 amino acids. Germline V gene lookup returns CDR1 SGHTA and CDR2 FQGNSA. V dropped 4 bases and J dropped 6 bases, with 10 bases sitting between them. Written as DNA, the CDR3 is TGTGCCAGCAGCTCTGCGGGTAGAAACATTCAGTACTTC. The encoded protein is CASSSAGRNIQYF.

The rearrangement uses TRBV14 and TRBJ2-7, with D perhaps matching TRBD2 (5 bases). V dropped 1 base and J dropped 7 bases, with 20 bases sitting between them. Looked up from germline, CDR1 is SGHDN and CDR2 is FVKESK. This CDR3 has 16 amino acids. The CDR3 loop reads CASSQGPTRGRGEQYF. The CDR3 nucleotides read TGTGCCAGCAGCCAAGGGCCTACTCGTGGGAGAGGTGAGCAGTACTTC.

This clone has just one count. The chain is built from TRBV19 and TRBJ2-3, with TRBD2 matching 14 bases. Trimming took 5 bases from V and 1 from J; bases not matched to a gene: 2. The CDR3 contains 16 residues. Germline CDR1 is LNHDA and CDR2 is SQIVND (reference sequence). The CDR3 sequence: CASSQGLAGGTDTQYF. The CDR3 DNA follows: TGTGCCAGTAGTCAGGGACTAGCGGGAGGCACAGATACGCAGTATTTT.

The chain has TRBV10-2 and TRBJ2-2; the match to TRBD2 covers 11 bases. V shed 6 bases and J 5 bases; nucleotides not matched to a gene: 5. This CDR3 has 15 amino acids. Germline V gives CDR1 WSHSY, CDR2 SAAADI. The CDR3 here is CASSLAGGWTGELFF. In DNA form, the CDR3 reads TGCGCCAGCAGCCTAGCGGGAGGTTGGACCGGGGAGCTGTTTTTT.

The rearrangement uses TRBV19 and TRBJ2-5, with 12 bases lining up with TRBD2. Unmatched junction bases numbered 5, after V lost 5 bases and J lost 4 bases. The CDR3 has 15 residues. Germline CDR1 and CDR2: LNHDA and SQIVND (reference sequence). CDR3 residues: CASSGMGLAGETQYF. CDR3 nucleotides: TGTGCCAGTAGTGGGATGGGACTAGCGGGAGAGACCCAGTACTTC.

The genes are TRBV7-9 and TRBJ2-3, with 8 bases identical to TRBD1. The CDR3 covers 13 residues. The germline V gene encodes CDR1 SEHNR and CDR2 FQNEAQ (reference sequence). Trimming at V came to 6 bases and at J to 4 bases, leaving 3 bases not matched to a gene. CDR3 sequence (DNA): TGTGCCAGCAGACCAGGGGGCGCAGATACGCAGTATTTT. As protein: CASRPGGADTQYF.

This chain connects TRBV27 to TRBJ2-7; D may be TRBD1 (6 bases). The CDR3 totals 13 residues. V lost 6 bases, J lost 7 bases, and 16 bases lay in between. CDR1 and CDR2 (germline): MNHEY, SMNVEV (reference sequence). In nucleotides, the CDR3 is TGTGCCAGCAGCACGGGACCGAGGGGGGAGCAGTACTTC. Amino acid sequence: CASSTGPRGEQYF.

The gene calls are TRBV2 and TRBJ2-3; D uncertain. CDR1 is SNHLY and CDR2 is FYNNEI in the germline V gene. V was clipped by 7 bases and J by 6 bases, with 20 bases between them. This CDR3 contains 15 residues. Written as DNA, the CDR3 is TGTGCCAGCAATCGCCTAGATGGAAATTACGATACGCAGTATTTT. This encodes CASNRLDGNYDTQYF.

V gene TRBV14 combines with J gene TRBJ2-7; D is possibly TRBD1 (6 bases). Trimming removed 0 bases from V and 2 bases from J, with 14 bases in between. The length of the CDR3 is 16 residues. Germline V gene lookup returns CDR1 SGHDN and CDR2 FVKESK. CDR3 loop: CASSQDPGVLTYEQYF. CDR3 nucleotide sequence: TGTGCCAGCAGCCAAGACCCAGGGGTCCTCACCTACGAGCAGTACTTC.

The genes are TRBV7-2 and TRBJ2-3; D is perhaps TRBD2 (7 bases). With 1 base removed from V and 5 bases from J, the gap between germline ends came to 19 bases. Looked up from germline, CDR1 is SGHTA and CDR2 is FQGNSA. CDR3 size: 17 residues. The CDR3 spells CASSLGGRGRGKDTQYF. The CDR3, as DNA: TGTGCCAGCAGCTTAGGGGGGCGGGGGCGTGGGAAAGATACGCAGTATTTT. Filled out from reference TRBV7-2 and TRBJ2-3, the complete variable domain reads GAGVSQSPSNKVTEKGKDVELRCDPISGHTALYWYRQSLGQGLEFLIYFQGNSAPDKSGLPSDRFSAERTGGSVSTLTIQRTQQEDSAVYLCASSLGGRGRGKDTQYFGPGTRLTVL.